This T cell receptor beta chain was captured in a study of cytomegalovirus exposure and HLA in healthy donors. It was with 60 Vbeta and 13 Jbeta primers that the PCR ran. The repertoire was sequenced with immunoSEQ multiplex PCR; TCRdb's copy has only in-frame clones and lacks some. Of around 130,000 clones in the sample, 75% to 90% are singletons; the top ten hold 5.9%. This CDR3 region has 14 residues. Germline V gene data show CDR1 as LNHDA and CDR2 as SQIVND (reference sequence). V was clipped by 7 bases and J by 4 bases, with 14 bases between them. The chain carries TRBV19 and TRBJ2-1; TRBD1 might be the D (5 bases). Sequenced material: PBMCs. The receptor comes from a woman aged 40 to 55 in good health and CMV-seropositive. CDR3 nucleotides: TGTGCCAGTACTACAGGTACAGGTTACAATGAGCAGTTCTTC. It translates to CASTTGTGYNEQFF.